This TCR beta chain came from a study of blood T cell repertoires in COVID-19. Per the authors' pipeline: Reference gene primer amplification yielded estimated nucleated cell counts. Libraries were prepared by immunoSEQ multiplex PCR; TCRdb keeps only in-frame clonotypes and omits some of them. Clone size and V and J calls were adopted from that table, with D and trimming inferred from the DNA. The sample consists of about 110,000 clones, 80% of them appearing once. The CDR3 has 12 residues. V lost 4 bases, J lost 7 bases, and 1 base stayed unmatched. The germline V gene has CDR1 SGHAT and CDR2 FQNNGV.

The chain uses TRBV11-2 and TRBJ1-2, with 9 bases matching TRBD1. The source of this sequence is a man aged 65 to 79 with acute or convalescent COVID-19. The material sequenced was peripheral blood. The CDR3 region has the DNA TGTGCCAGCAGCTGGACAGGGGCTGGCTACACCTTC. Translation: CASSWTGAGYTF.